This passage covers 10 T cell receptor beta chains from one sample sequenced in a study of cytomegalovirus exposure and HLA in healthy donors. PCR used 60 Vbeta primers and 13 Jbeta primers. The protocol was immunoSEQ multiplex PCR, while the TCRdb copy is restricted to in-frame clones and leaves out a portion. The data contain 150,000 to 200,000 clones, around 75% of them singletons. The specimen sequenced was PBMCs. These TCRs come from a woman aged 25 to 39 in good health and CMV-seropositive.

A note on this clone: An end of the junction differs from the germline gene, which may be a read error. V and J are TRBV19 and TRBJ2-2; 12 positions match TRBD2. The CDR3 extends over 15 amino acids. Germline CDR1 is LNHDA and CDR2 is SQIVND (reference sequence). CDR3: CASSLAGGYTGELFF. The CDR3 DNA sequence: TGTGCCAGTAGCCTAGCGGGGGGGTATACCGGGGAACTGTTTTTT.

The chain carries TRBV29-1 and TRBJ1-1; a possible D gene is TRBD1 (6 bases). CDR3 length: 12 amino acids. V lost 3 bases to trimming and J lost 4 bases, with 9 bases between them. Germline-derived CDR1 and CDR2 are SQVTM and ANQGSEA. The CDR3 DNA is TGCAGCGTTGATAGGGGGGGCACTGAAGCTTTCTTT. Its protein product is CSVDRGGTEAFF.

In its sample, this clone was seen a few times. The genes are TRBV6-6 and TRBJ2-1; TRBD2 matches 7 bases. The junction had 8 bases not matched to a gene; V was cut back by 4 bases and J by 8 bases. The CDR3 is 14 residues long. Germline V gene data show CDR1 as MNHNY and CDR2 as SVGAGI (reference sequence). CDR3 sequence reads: CASSWREFRDEQFF. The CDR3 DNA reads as TGTGCCAGCAGTTGGCGGGAGTTTCGCGATGAGCAGTTCTTC.

The CDR3: CASSSGTGGIQFF. CDR3 coding DNA: TGTGCCAGCAGCTCCGGGACAGGGGGCATTCAGTTCTTC. The J gene is TRBJ2-1, the V gene TRBV7-3; 12 positions match TRBD1. J was trimmed by 13 bases and V by 4 bases; bases with no gene match: 5. Germline V CDR1 and CDR2: SGHTA, FQGTGA. The CDR3 sequence is 13 residues long.

Written as DNA, the CDR3 is TGTGCCAGCGGCTACAAAGCCCGAAGCGAGTTCTTC. Translated: CASGYKARSEFF. The chain recombines TRBV6-5 with TRBJ2-1; no reliable D call. V lost 8 bases to trimming and J lost 14 bases, with 19 bases between them. The germline gives CDR1 MNHEY, CDR2 SVGAGI. The length of the CDR3 is 12 residues.

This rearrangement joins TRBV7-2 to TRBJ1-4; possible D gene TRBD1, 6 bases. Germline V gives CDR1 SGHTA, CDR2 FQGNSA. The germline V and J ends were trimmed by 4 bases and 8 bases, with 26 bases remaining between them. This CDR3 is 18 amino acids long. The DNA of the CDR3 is TGTGCCAGCAGCTCTAGGACCTTACAGGGAACCGGGCTAGAAAAACTGTTTTTT. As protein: CASSSRTLQGTGLEKLFF.

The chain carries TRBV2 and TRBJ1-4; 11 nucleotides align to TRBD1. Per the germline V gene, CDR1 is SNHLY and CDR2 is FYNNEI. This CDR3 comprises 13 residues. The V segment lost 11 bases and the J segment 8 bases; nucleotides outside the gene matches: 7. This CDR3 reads CAHTRDRGEKLFF. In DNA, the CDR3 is TGTGCCCACACGAGGGACAGGGGGGAAAAACTGTTTTTT.

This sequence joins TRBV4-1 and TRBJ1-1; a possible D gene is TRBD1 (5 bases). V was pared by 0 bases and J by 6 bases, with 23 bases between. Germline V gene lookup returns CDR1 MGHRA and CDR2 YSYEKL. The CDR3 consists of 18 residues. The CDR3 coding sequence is TGCGCCAGCAGCCAAGAGGGACGGAGGGTTGGGGTAGCGGCTGAAGCTTTCTTT. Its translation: CASSQEGRRVGVAAEAFF.

DNA of the CDR3: TGTGCCAGCGGTTACCTGGAGGCTGGCTACACCTTC. It translates to CASGYLEAGYTF. The rearrangement links TRBV2 to TRBJ1-2; D is unresolved. CDR1 is SNHLY, CDR2 FYNNEI, per germline. This CDR3 comprises 12 residues. The V end was cut by 8 bases, the J end by 7 bases, with 14 bases between. Drawing the rest from reference TRBV2 and TRBJ1-2, the complete variable domain is EPEVTQTPSHQVTQMGQEVILRCVPISNHLYFYWYRQILGQKVEFLVSFYNNEISEKSEIFDDQFSVERPDGSNFTLKIRSTKLEDSAMYFCASGYLEAGYTFGSGTRLTVV.

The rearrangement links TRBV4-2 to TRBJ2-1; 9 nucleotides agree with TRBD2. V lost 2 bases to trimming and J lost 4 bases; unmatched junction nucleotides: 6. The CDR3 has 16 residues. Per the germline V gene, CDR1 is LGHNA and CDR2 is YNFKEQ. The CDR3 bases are TGTGCCAGCAGCCAACTACTCCTAGCGGGATACAATGAGCAGTTCTTC. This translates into CASSQLLLAGYNEQFF.